This is a list of T cell receptor beta chains from one sample in a study of CD8 T cells in Susac syndrome. Via MiXCR, TCRdb re-called the immunoSEQ multiplex PCR reads, giving one row per CDR3 protein. Among hundreds of thousands of distinct CDR3 sequences listed, around 83% were seen once. Specimen: CD8+ T cells from PBMCs. The source is a human donor with multiple sclerosis. CDR3s include the opening cysteine and the closing phenylalanine or tryptophan. The order of the fields is J gene, V gene, clone size, D gene, CDR3 protein, CDR3 DNA. D genes are given only for firm matches. Clone size is shown for a subset of rows, as once, few, many or a class of expanded clone.

J gene: TRBJ1-4
V gene: TRBV14
clone size: NA
D gene: TRBD1
CDR3 protein: CASSQGTGAVNEKLFF
CDR3 DNA: TGTGCCAGCAGCCAAGGGACAGGGGCCGTAAATGAAAAACTGTTTTTT

J gene: TRBJ1-1
V gene: TRBV19
clone size: NA
D gene: NA
CDR3 protein: CASSIGLARGASGTEAFF
CDR3 DNA: TGTGCCAGTAGTATCGGGCTGGCGCGAGGGGCCTCGGGAACTGAAGCTTTCTTT

J gene: TRBJ1-6
V gene: TRBV6-1
clone size: NA
D gene: NA
CDR3 protein: CASSQFSWTESYNSPLHF
CDR3 DNA: TGTGCCAGCAGTCAGTTTTCGTGGACAGAATCCTATAATTCACCCCTCCACTTT

J gene: TRBJ2-1
V gene: TRBV29-1
clone size: NA
D gene: NA
CDR3 protein: CSVELITDNEQFF
CDR3 DNA: TGCAGCGTTGAACTCATAACAGACAATGAGCAGTTCTTC

J gene: TRBJ2-2
V gene: TRBV20-1
clone size: NA
D gene: TRBD2
CDR3 protein: CSAPTSVAGGDNTGELFF
CDR3 DNA: TGCAGTGCCCCTACTTCAGTAGCGGGGGGCGATAACACCGGGGAGCTGTTTTTT

J gene: TRBJ2-6
V gene: TRBV27
clone size: NA
D gene: TRBD2
CDR3 protein: CASSLGTSGISGANVLTF
CDR3 DNA: TGTGCCAGCAGTCTCGGGACTAGCGGGATCTCTGGGGCCAACGTCCTGACTTTC

J gene: TRBJ2-2
V gene: TRBV19
clone size: NA
D gene: NA
CDR3 protein: CASRSGATGELFF
CDR3 DNA: TGTGCCAGTAGGTCAGGGGCCACCGGGGAGCTGTTTTTT

J gene: TRBJ2-1
V gene: TRBV19
clone size: NA
D gene: TRBD1
CDR3 protein: CASSIGQEEQFF
CDR3 DNA: TGTGCCAGTAGTATTGGACAGGAGGAGCAGTTCTTC

J gene: TRBJ2-3
V gene: TRBV10-1
clone size: NA
D gene: NA
CDR3 protein: CASSDGLITDTQYF
CDR3 DNA: TGCGCCAGCAGTGACGGACTTATCACAGATACGCAGTATTTT

J gene: TRBJ2-3
V gene: TRBV27
clone size: NA
D gene: NA
CDR3 protein: CASSFPQGNTDTQYF
CDR3 DNA: TGTGCCAGCAGTTTTCCCCAGGGGAACACAGATACGCAGTATTTT

J gene: TRBJ2-5
V gene: TRBV29-1
clone size: once
D gene: NA
CDR3 protein: CSVFDGGPQETQYF
CDR3 DNA: TGCAGCGTTTTCGACGGGGGGCCCCAAGAGACCCAGTACTTC

J gene: TRBJ2-1
V gene: TRBV4-1
clone size: NA
D gene: TRBD2
CDR3 protein: CASSQDLGREPYNEQFF
CDR3 DNA: TGCGCCAGCAGCCAAGATCTGGGGCGGGAGCCCTACAATGAGCAGTTCTTC

J gene: TRBJ2-1
V gene: TRBV11-3
clone size: NA
D gene: TRBD2
CDR3 protein: CASSSWGGEGNEQFF
CDR3 DNA: TGTGCCAGCAGCTCGTGGGGAGGGGAGGGAAATGAGCAGTTCTTC

J gene: TRBJ2-7
V gene: TRBV20-1
clone size: NA
D gene: NA
CDR3 protein: CSATDSDYEQYF
CDR3 DNA: TGCAGTGCTACGGACAGTGACTACGAGCAGTACTTC

J gene: TRBJ2-1
V gene: TRBV5-1
clone size: NA
D gene: NA
CDR3 protein: CASSVNNEQFF
CDR3 DNA: TGCGCCAGCAGCGTCAACAATGAGCAGTTCTTC

J gene: TRBJ1-4
V gene: TRBV15
clone size: NA
D gene: NA
CDR3 protein: CATSTPRQGNEKLFF
CDR3 DNA: TGTGCCACCAGCACCCCACGCCAGGGTAATGAAAAACTGTTTTTT

J gene: TRBJ2-7
V gene: TRBV7-9
clone size: once
D gene: NA
CDR3 protein: CASEQGGSYEQYF
CDR3 DNA: TGTGCCAGCGAACAGGGAGGTTCCTACGAGCAGTACTTC

J gene: TRBJ2-7
V gene: TRBV10-2
clone size: NA
D gene: TRBD2
CDR3 protein: CASSEFGTSGREYEQYF
CDR3 DNA: TGCGCCAGCAGTGAGTTCGGGACTAGCGGGAGGGAATACGAGCAGTACTTC

J gene: TRBJ2-1
V gene: TRBV2
clone size: few
D gene: TRBD1
CDR3 protein: CASSDRGSYNEQFF
CDR3 DNA: TGTGCCAGCAGCGACAGGGGTTCCTACAATGAGCAGTTCTTC

J gene: TRBJ2-1
V gene: TRBV27
clone size: NA
D gene: TRBD2
CDR3 protein: CASSAGTSGSYNEQFF
CDR3 DNA: TGTGCCAGCAGTGCCGGGACTAGCGGTTCTTACAATGAGCAGTTCTTC

J gene: TRBJ2-2
V gene: TRBV11-3
clone size: NA
D gene: NA
CDR3 protein: CASSFGRVETGELFF
CDR3 DNA: TGTGCCAGCAGCTTCGGCAGGGTGGAGACCGGGGAGCTGTTTTTT

J gene: TRBJ1-2
V gene: TRBV28
clone size: once
D gene: TRBD1
CDR3 protein: CASSLKNGTGGDNGYTF
CDR3 DNA: TGTGCCAGCAGTTTAAAAAATGGGACAGGGGGCGATAATGGCTACACCTTC

J gene: TRBJ2-7
V gene: TRBV3-1
clone size: NA
D gene: TRBD2
CDR3 protein: CASSPLAGYSYEQYF
CDR3 DNA: TGTGCCAGCAGCCCCTTAGCGGGTTATTCCTACGAGCAGTACTTC

J gene: TRBJ1-5
V gene: TRBV6-1
clone size: few
D gene: NA
CDR3 protein: CASTVEEGAGQPQHF
CDR3 DNA: TGTGCCAGCACCGTCGAAGAGGGCGCGGGTCAGCCCCAGCATTTT

J gene: TRBJ2-5
V gene: TRBV4-1
clone size: NA
D gene: NA
CDR3 protein: CASSQAVRDQETQYF
CDR3 DNA: TGCGCCAGCAGCCAAGCCGTAAGGGACCAAGAGACCCAGTACTTC

J gene: TRBJ2-3
V gene: TRBV30
clone size: once
D gene: TRBD2
CDR3 protein: CAWGEGTDTQYF
CDR3 DNA: TGTGCCTGGGGGGAGGGGACAGATACGCAGTATTTT

J gene: TRBJ2-6
V gene: TRBV14
clone size: NA
D gene: NA
CDR3 protein: CASSQAGANVLTF
CDR3 DNA: TGTGCCAGCAGCCAAGCCGGGGCCAACGTCCTGACTTTC

J gene: TRBJ2-3
V gene: TRBV6-1
clone size: few
D gene: NA
CDR3 protein: CASSEYPGADTQYF
CDR3 DNA: TGTGCCAGCAGTGAATACCCTGGGGCAGATACGCAGTATTTT

J gene: TRBJ2-1
V gene: TRBV20-1
clone size: NA
D gene: NA
CDR3 protein: CSARDGGHEQFF
CDR3 DNA: TGCAGTGCTAGAGATGGGGGCCATGAGCAGTTCTTC

J gene: TRBJ1-1
V gene: TRBV10-3
clone size: once
D gene: TRBD1
CDR3 protein: CAISDVGQGLNTEAFF
CDR3 DNA: TGTGCCATCAGTGACGTGGGACAGGGGTTGAACACTGAAGCTTTCTTT

J gene: TRBJ1-2
V gene: TRBV7-2
clone size: once
D gene: NA
CDR3 protein: CASIDLTEGINYGYTF
CDR3 DNA: TGTGCCAGCATCGACTTGACGGAGGGGATTAACTATGGCTACACCTTC

J gene: TRBJ2-3
V gene: TRBV5-6
clone size: once
D gene: NA
CDR3 protein: CASSPPGTPSTDTQYF
CDR3 DNA: TGTGCCAGCAGCCCTCCCGGGACACCTAGCACAGATACGCAGTATTTT